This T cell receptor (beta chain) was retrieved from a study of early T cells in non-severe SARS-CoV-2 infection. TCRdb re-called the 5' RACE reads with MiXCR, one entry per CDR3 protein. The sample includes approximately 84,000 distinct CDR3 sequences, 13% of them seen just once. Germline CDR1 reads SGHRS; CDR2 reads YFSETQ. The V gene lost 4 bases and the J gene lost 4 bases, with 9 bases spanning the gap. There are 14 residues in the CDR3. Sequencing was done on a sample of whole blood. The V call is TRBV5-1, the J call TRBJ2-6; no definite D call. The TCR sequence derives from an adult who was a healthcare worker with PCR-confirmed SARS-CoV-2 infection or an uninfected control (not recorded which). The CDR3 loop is CASSPTIGANVLTF. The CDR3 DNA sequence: TGCGCCAGCAGCCCCACTATAGGGGCCAACGTCCTGACTTTC.